Below are 31 T cell receptor beta chains sequenced from a single sample in a study of T cells expressing NK-cell markers. TCRdb reanalyzed the 5' RACE reads, giving one entry per CDR3 protein sequence and no DNA. Here the sample table reports approximately 150,000 distinct CDR3 sequences. Sequenced material: blood T cells: a sorted CD56 or NKG2C T cell subset, CD4+ or CD8+ T cells, or bulk PBMC T cells (not recorded which). The receptors shown here come from a man aged 18 to 29 in good health.

V and J are TRBV11-1 and TRBJ2-1; there is no DNA to check the TCRdb D call of TRBD2. This CDR3 region has 15 residues. CDR1 SGHAT and CDR2 FQDESV come from the germline V gene (reference sequence). Here the CDR3 reads CASSLLPGGQNEQFF. Full variable domain (missing parts from reference TRBV11-1 and TRBJ2-1): EAEVAQSPRYKITEKSQAVAFWCDPISGHATLYWYRQILGQGPELLVQFQDESVVDDSQLPKDRFSAERLKGVDSTLKIQPAELGDSAMYLCASSLLPGGQNEQFFGPGTRLTVL.

The rearrangement uses TRBV2 and TRBJ2-1; no DNA is available, so the TRBD2 call from TCRdb remains unchecked. The CDR3 loop spans 15 amino acids. The germline gives CDR1 SNHLY, CDR2 FYNNEI. CDR3 amino acids: CATTSGSAALGEQFF.

The CDR3 reads CASSIRLGADTEAFF. The rearrangement links TRBV19 to TRBJ1-1; TCRdb names TRBD1, which stays unverified in the absence of DNA. The length of the CDR3 is 15 residues. Per germline, CDR1 LNHDA and CDR2 SQIVND (reference sequence).

V and J are TRBV10-3 and TRBJ2-1. CDR1 and CDR2 from the germline V gene are ENHRY and SYGVKD. The CDR3 contains 13 residues. The CDR3 reads CAISDQPKNEQFF.

The rearrangement joins TRBV4-1 to TRBJ2-2; TCRdb lists TRBD2, though no DNA is available to test this call. The CDR3 runs to 14 residues. Looked up from germline, CDR1 is MGHRA and CDR2 is YSYEKL. The CDR3 spells CASSLEGDGGELFF.

The chain joins TRBV15 to TRBJ2-5; as DNA is missing, the TRBD1 call by TCRdb cannot be tested. From germline, CDR1 is LNHNV and CDR2 YYDKDF (reference sequence). The CDR3 has 18 amino acids. CDR3 residues: CATSRDLIGPAGRETQYF.

This rearrangement joins TRBV29-1 to TRBJ2-1. From germline, CDR1 is SQVTM and CDR2 ANQGSEA. The CDR3 extends over 13 amino acids. CDR3 region: CSVDGGSYNEQFF.

This rearrangement joins TRBV28 to TRBJ2-2; TCRdb's assignment of TRBD2 cannot be checked, as there is no DNA. Germline V CDR1 and CDR2: MDHEN, SYDVKM. This CDR3 contains 14 residues. This CDR3 reads CASRGGLNTGELFF.

This chain joins TRBV29-1 and TRBJ2-1. Germline CDR1 reads SQVTM; CDR2 reads ANQGSEA. The CDR3 consists of 15 residues. The CDR3 reads CSVEDPAGVYNEQFF.

The chain links TRBV27 to TRBJ2-3; the TCRdb call, TRBD1, lacks DNA for checking. Germline CDR1 MNHEY, CDR2 SMNVEV (reference sequence). The CDR3 is made up of 16 amino acids. The CDR3: CASSLFLGGVTNTQYF.

This rearrangement joins TRBV28 to TRBJ2-2; as DNA is missing, the TRBD1 call by TCRdb cannot be tested. Germline V gene sequence: CDR1 MDHEN, CDR2 SYDVKM. There are 16 residues in the CDR3. This CDR3 reads CASSLIQGTRPGELFF.

The chain employs TRBV27 and TRBJ2-2; without DNA, the TCRdb call of TRBD1 cannot be checked. Germline-derived CDR1 and CDR2 are MNHEY and SMNVEV (reference sequence). The CDR3 consists of 21 residues. The CDR3 region is CASSLYNHRAGTGGPTGELFF.

This chain links TRBV5-5 with TRBJ2-1. This CDR3 has 15 residues. Germline V CDR1 and CDR2: SGHKS, YYEKEE (reference sequence). CDR3 sequence reads: CASSMPIEPHNEQFF.

V gene TRBV11-2 combines with J gene TRBJ2-7. Germline lookup yields CDR1 SGHAT and CDR2 FQNNGV. This CDR3 spans 14 amino acids. The chain's CDR3 is CASSLVGSSYEQYF.

This chain uses TRBV4-2 with TRBJ2-1; TCRdb reports TRBD2, a call that lacks DNA to check it against. This CDR3 has 15 residues. Per germline, CDR1 LGHNA and CDR2 YNFKEQ. CDR3 in amino acids: CASSQGTGEYNEQFF.

The rearrangement links TRBV7-6 to TRBJ2-1; TCRdb reports TRBD2, a call that lacks DNA to check it against. Germline assignment: CDR1 SGHVS and CDR2 FNYEAQ. The CDR3 loop spans 15 amino acids. CDR3 in amino acids: CASSQGLAQLNEQFF.

The chain links TRBV29-1 to TRBJ2-1; as DNA is missing, the TRBD2 call by TCRdb cannot be tested. Germline CDR1 and CDR2: SQVTM and ANQGSEA. The CDR3 has 14 residues. The CDR3 sequence is CSVEVFGRANEQFF.

This chain connects TRBV3-1 to TRBJ2-7. The CDR3 covers 13 residues. Germline lookup yields CDR1 LGHDT and CDR2 YNNKEL (reference sequence). The CDR3 sequence: CASSPDISYEQYF.

V gene TRBV7-8 combines with J gene TRBJ2-1; TCRdb designates TRBD2, a call that cannot be tested without DNA. The CDR3 is 17 residues long. CDR1 and CDR2 (germline): SGHVS, FQNEAQ. The CDR3 spells CASSLGTSGISYNEQFF. Variable domain in full (rest from reference TRBV7-8 and TRBJ2-1): GAGVSQSPRYKVAKRGQDVALRCDPISGHVSLFWYQQALGQGPEFLTYFQNEAQLDKSGLPSDRFFAERPEGSVSTLKIQRTQQEDSAVYLCASSLGTSGISYNEQFFGPGTRLTVL.

The V call is TRBV24-1, the J call TRBJ2-1. The CDR3 length is 16 residues. Germline values: CDR1 KGHDR, CDR2 SFDVKD. CDR3 in amino acids: CATSDFPKGILNEQFF.

The CDR3 loop is CSARVLGDFPNEQFF. The rearrangement joins TRBV20-1 to TRBJ2-1; the D gene TCRdb calls, TRBD2, cannot be checked with no DNA. The germline CDR1 and CDR2 sequences are DFQATT and SNEGSKA (reference sequence). The length of the CDR3 is 15 residues.

The chain couples TRBV6-2 or TRBV6-3 to TRBJ2-7; TCRdb indicates TRBD2, and absent DNA this call remains unverified. The CDR3 has 15 residues. Germline loops: CDR1 MNHEY, CDR2 SVGEGT. CDR3 sequence reads: CASRVGTSGKFEQYF.

This chain joins TRBV12-3 or TRBV12-4 and TRBJ2-3. The length of the CDR3 is 16 residues. CDR3 sequence reads: CASSLEERLHTDTQYF.

The rearrangement links TRBV5-1 to TRBJ1-1. Germline CDR1 SGHRS, CDR2 YFSETQ. This CDR3 region has 15 residues. The CDR3 sequence is CASSLSMGWDTEAFF.

This chain connects TRBV12-3 or TRBV12-4 to TRBJ2-3; TCRdb's D call of TRBD2 is untestable without DNA. The CDR3 consists of 18 residues. CDR3 amino acids: CASTQPPGLAGETDTQYF.

V is TRBV20-1 and J is TRBJ2-1; TCRdb picks TRBD1, but there is no DNA to check that call. The CDR3 is 16 residues long. Germline V gene data show CDR1 as DFQATT and CDR2 as SNEGSKA (reference sequence). The CDR3 is CSARDRDSWSYNEQFF.

The J gene is TRBJ2-1, the V gene TRBV4-1; TCRdb picks TRBD2, but there is no DNA to check that call. The CDR3 loop spans 15 amino acids. Germline values: CDR1 MGHRA, CDR2 YSYEKL. CDR3 in amino acids: CASSQESGSMDEQFF.

This chain joins TRBV3-1 and TRBJ2-5; with no DNA, the TCRdb D assignment of TRBD1 cannot be verified. CDR1 and CDR2 (germline): LGHDT, YNNKEL (reference sequence). The CDR3 spans 15 residues. This chain's CDR3 is CASSQDWDIQETQYF.

Measured by frequency, this clonotype is medium-sized. The chain recombines TRBV9 with TRBJ1-1; the D call from TCRdb, TRBD1, cannot be confirmed without DNA. Germline V gives CDR1 SGDLS, CDR2 YYNGEE. CDR3 length equals 13 residues. This CDR3 is CASSQTGDTEAFF.

V is TRBV5-1 and J is TRBJ2-1; TCRdb reports TRBD1, a call that lacks DNA to check it against. The CDR3 is made up of 15 amino acids. Germline-derived CDR1 and CDR2 are SGHRS and YFSETQ. CDR3 residues: CASRPDLGGRFNRFF.

The rearrangement joins TRBV6-1 to TRBJ2-1; the D gene TCRdb calls, TRBD1, cannot be checked with no DNA. The CDR3 covers 15 residues. In germline, CDR1 is MNHNS, CDR2 SASEGT. The CDR3 sequence: CASSARQGDYNEQFF.